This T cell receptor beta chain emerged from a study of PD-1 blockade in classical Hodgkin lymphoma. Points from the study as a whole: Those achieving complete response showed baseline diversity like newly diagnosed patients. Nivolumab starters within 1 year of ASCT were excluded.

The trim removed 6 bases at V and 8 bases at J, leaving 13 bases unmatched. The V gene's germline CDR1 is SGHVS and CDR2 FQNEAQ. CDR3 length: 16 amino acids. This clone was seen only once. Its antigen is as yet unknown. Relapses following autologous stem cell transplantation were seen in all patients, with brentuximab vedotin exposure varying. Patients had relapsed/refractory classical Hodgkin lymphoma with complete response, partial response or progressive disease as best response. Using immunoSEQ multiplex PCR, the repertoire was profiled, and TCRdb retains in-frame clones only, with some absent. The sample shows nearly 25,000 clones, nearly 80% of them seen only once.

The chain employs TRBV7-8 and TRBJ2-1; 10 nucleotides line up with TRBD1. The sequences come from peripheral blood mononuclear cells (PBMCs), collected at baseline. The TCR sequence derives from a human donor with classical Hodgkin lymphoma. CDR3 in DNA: TGTGCCAGCAGTCAGTTGACAGGGGGCGTTGGTGATGAGCAGTTCTTC. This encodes CASSQLTGGVGDEQFF.